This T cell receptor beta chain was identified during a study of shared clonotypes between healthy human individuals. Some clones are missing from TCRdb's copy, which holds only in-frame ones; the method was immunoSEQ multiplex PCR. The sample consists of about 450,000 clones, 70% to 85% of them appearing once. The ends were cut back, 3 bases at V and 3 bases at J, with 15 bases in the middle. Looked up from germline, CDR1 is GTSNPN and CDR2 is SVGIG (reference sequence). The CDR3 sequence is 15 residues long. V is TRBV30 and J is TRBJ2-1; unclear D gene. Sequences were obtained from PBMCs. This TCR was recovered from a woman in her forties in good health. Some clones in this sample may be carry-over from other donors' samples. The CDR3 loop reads CAWRTAARVYNEQFF. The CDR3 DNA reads TGTGCCTGGAGGACCGCAGCTAGGGTCTACAATGAGCAGTTCTTC.